These 28 T cell receptor beta chains came from one sample sequenced in a study of T cell repertoires in cytomegalovirus infection. One entry per CDR3 protein results from TCRdb running MiXCR on the reads. The table lists around 300,000 distinct CDR3 sequences, 20% to 30% of them singletons. Sequenced sample: PBMCs. These receptors were obtained from a human donor in good health (CMV status not recorded). Some clones in this sample may be carry-over from other donors' samples.

This clonotype was seen many times. The rearrangement uses TRBV28 and TRBJ2-7, with D maybe TRBD1 (6 bases). Looked up from germline, CDR1 is MDHEN and CDR2 is SYDVKM. This CDR3 has 15 amino acids. V was trimmed by 0 bases and J by 0 bases, leaving 9 bases between them. The CDR3: CASSLWGTNSYEQYF. CDR3 bases: TGTGCCAGCAGTTTATGGGGGACAAACTCCTACGAGCAGTACTTC.

This clonotype was seen only a few times. Here the CDR3 reads CASSIPPAQETQYF. DNA of the CDR3: TGTGCCAGCAGTATCCCGCCAGCGCAAGAGACCCAGTACTTC. The chain links TRBV28 to TRBJ2-5, with D unclear. Per the germline V gene, CDR1 is MDHEN and CDR2 is SYDVKM. V lost 5 bases and J lost 2, with 12 bases in between. The CDR3 extends over 14 amino acids.

The V gene is TRBV7-6, the J gene TRBJ2-7; the D gene could be TRBD1 or TRBD2 (5 bases each). Germline V CDR1 and CDR2: SGHVS, FNYEAQ. V lost 1 base and J lost 7, with 14 bases in between. This CDR3 has 14 residues. Written as DNA, the CDR3 is TGTGCCAGCAGCTTAGGGGACGGTCGAGGGGAGCAGTACTTC. Protein product: CASSLGDGRGEQYF. The complete variable domain, with remaining parts taken from reference TRBV7-6 and TRBJ2-7, reads GAGVSQSPRYKVTKRGQDVALRCDPISGHVSLYWYRQALGQGPEFLTYFNYEAQQDKSGLPNDRFSAERPEGSISTLTIQRTEQRDSAMYRCASSLGDGRGEQYFGPGTRLTVT.

The chain combines TRBV12-3 or TRBV12-4 with TRBJ1-5; 9 bases are shared with TRBD1. The V and J ends lost 8 bases and 4 bases, in that order; junction bases with no gene match: 6. The CDR3 covers 14 residues. The CDR3 sequence: CASGRDRVNQPQHF. The CDR3 DNA follows: TGTGCCAGCGGTAGGGACAGGGTAAATCAGCCCCAGCATTTT.

V is TRBV6-2 or TRBV6-3 and J is TRBJ2-3; the D gene is possibly TRBD1 (6 bases). Germline CDR1 MNHEY, CDR2 SVGEGT. This CDR3 has 14 amino acids. V lost 4 bases and J 6 bases, leaving 14 bases between the germline ends. The CDR3 sequence is CASSWARGGDTQYF. The CDR3, as DNA: TGTGCCAGCAGTTGGGCCAGGGGTGGCGATACGCAGTATTTT.

The chain links TRBV27 to TRBJ2-7; D is uncertain. V was cut by 8 bases and J by 5 bases, with 19 bases left in between. The CDR3 is 14 amino acids. Germline V gene lookup returns CDR1 MNHEY and CDR2 SMNVEV (reference sequence). The CDR3 loop reads CASHNPYGMHEQYF. CDR3 DNA sequence: TGTGCCAGCCATAATCCATATGGCATGCACGAGCAGTACTTC.

This clonotype occurred a few times. This chain connects TRBV20-1 to TRBJ1-1; no clear D gene. Deletions cut 1 base from V and 2 bases from J, with 8 bases between. The CDR3 is 13 amino acids. Germline CDR1 reads DFQATT; CDR2 reads SNEGSKA (reference sequence). The CDR3 here is CSARVQVNTEAFF. The CDR3 coding sequence is TGCAGTGCTAGAGTCCAGGTAAACACTGAAGCTTTCTTT.

In this sample, this clonotype turned up a few times. The V gene is TRBV28, the J gene TRBJ2-1; 8 positions agree with TRBD2. The CDR3 length is 15 residues. Looked up from germline, CDR1 is MDHEN and CDR2 is SYDVKM. V shed 5 bases, J shed 1 base, and the junction held 4 bases outside the gene matches. The CDR3: CASSPSGGSYNEQFF. CDR3 bases: TGTGCCAGCAGTCCCTCGGGAGGGTCCTACAATGAGCAGTTCTTC.

This rearrangement joins TRBV28 to TRBJ2-5; 7 nucleotides line up with TRBD1. The V gene's germline CDR1 is MDHEN and CDR2 SYDVKM. This CDR3 spans 16 amino acids. With V trimmed by 7 bases and J by 5 bases, 16 bases remained unmatched. CDR3: CASTPPRQGGFETQYF. The DNA for the CDR3 is TGTGCCAGCACCCCCCCCCGACAGGGCGGGTTTGAGACCCAGTACTTC.

There are many counts of this clonotype. The J gene is TRBJ2-4, the V gene TRBV4-3; tentative D call: TRBD2 (5 bases). The V end was cut by 0 bases, the J end by 6 bases, with 9 bases between. The CDR3 has 14 residues. Germline-derived CDR1 and CDR2 are LGHNA and YSLEER. CDR3 nucleotide sequence: TGCGCCAGCAGCCAAGAGACGAGGGTAAACATTCAGTACTTC. Its translation is CASSQETRVNIQYF.

This chain links TRBV7-2 with TRBJ2-2; D is perhaps TRBD1 (6 bases). Deletions cut 3 bases from V and 4 bases from J, with 12 bases between. The length of the CDR3 is 15 residues. CDR1 and CDR2 from the germline V gene are SGHTA and FQGNSA. The CDR3 loop reads CASSFDRQGTGELFF. The CDR3 DNA reads as TGTGCCAGCAGCTTCGACAGGCAGGGCACCGGGGAGCTGTTTTTT.

The J gene is TRBJ1-2, the V gene TRBV4-1, with D perhaps matching TRBD1 (5 bases). Germline V gives CDR1 MGHRA, CDR2 YSYEKL. The CDR3 is 15 amino acids. Deletions cut 0 bases from V and 4 bases from J, with 12 bases between. In DNA form, the CDR3 reads TGCGCCAGCAGCCAAGAGACGGGACTGCTCTATGGCTACACCTTC. Its protein product is CASSQETGLLYGYTF.

This clonotype was recorded many times. This rearrangement joins TRBV5-1 to TRBJ2-3, with unresolved D. The germline V gene has CDR1 SGHRS and CDR2 YFSETQ. The CDR3 has 13 amino acids. Trimming took off 0 bases at V and 3 bases at J, with 5 bases between the two ends. CDR3 sequence: CASSLGRTDTQYF. The CDR3 DNA reads as TGCGCCAGCAGCTTGGGAAGGACAGATACGCAGTATTTT.

The rearrangement joins TRBV15 to TRBJ2-3, with 12 bases identical to TRBD2. V trimming: 8 bases; J trimming: 8 bases; junction bases outside the gene matches: 8. Germline loops: CDR1 LNHNV, CDR2 YYDKDF (reference sequence). The CDR3 totals 14 residues. In DNA form, the CDR3 reads TGTGCCACCCGCACGACTAGCGGGAGCCCTACGCAGTATTTT. Protein sequence: CATRTTSGSPTQYF. Complete variable domain (other parts from reference TRBV15 and TRBJ2-3): DAMVIQNPRYQVTQFGKPVTLSCSQTLNHNVMYWYQQKSSQAPKLLFHYYDKDFNNEADTPDNFQSRRPNTSFCFLDIRSPGLGDTAMYLCATRTTSGSPTQYFGPGTRLTVL.

This clonotype turned up a few times. CDR3 nucleotide sequence: TGTGCCAGCAGCTCACTGACAGAAACCCGGAGAGGCTACACCTTC. It encodes CASSSLTETRRGYTF. The gene calls are TRBV11-2 and TRBJ1-2; D is possibly TRBD1 (5 bases). The germline V and J ends were trimmed by 4 bases and 8 bases, with 20 bases remaining between them. Germline V gene data show CDR1 as SGHAT and CDR2 as FQNNGV. CDR3 length: 15 amino acids.

This clonotype has ten or more counts. This chain joins TRBV7-2 and TRBJ1-3; the match to TRBD1 covers 7 bases. The CDR3 contains 16 residues. From germline, CDR1 is SGHTA and CDR2 FQGNSA. V lost 4 bases and J lost 0; bases outside the gene matches: 6. The CDR3 protein is CASSWDRSISGNTIYF. DNA of the CDR3: TGTGCCAGCAGCTGGGACAGAAGTATCTCTGGAAACACCATATATTTT.

The chain links TRBV5-4 to TRBJ2-2, with 7 bases identical to TRBD2. Trimming took 3 bases from V and 4 from J; bases not matched to a gene: 9. The length of the CDR3 is 16 residues. Germline CDR1 reads SGHNT; CDR2 reads YYREEE (reference sequence). The CDR3 here is CASSSASLAATGELFF. CDR3 nucleotides: TGTGCCAGCAGCTCCGCCTCGCTAGCGGCCACCGGGGAGCTGTTTTTT. Supplemented by reference TRBV5-4 and TRBJ2-2, the full variable domain reads ETGVTQSPTHLIKTRGQQVTLRCSSQSGHNTVSWYQQALGQGPQFIFQYYREEENGRGNFPPRFSGLQFPNYSSELNVNALELDDSALYLCASSSASLAATGELFFGEGSRLTVL.

This clonotype occurred many times. The V call is TRBV7-9, the J call TRBJ1-1, with D maybe TRBD1 (5 bases). CDR1 is SEHNR and CDR2 is FQNEAQ in the germline V gene (reference sequence). V lost 1 base, J lost 2 bases, and 11 bases lay in between. This CDR3 region has 15 residues. The CDR3 bases are TGTGCCAGCAGCTTAGGACAGACTAAAAACACTGAAGCTTTCTTT. Translating gives CASSLGQTKNTEAFF.

The table lists this clonotype with many counts. This chain connects TRBV12-3 or TRBV12-4 to TRBJ2-1; D not resolved. Trimming pared 6 bases from V and 9 bases from J, leaving 12 bases between. The CDR3 length is 12 residues. This chain's CDR3 is CASSPGPAEQFF. The CDR3 DNA reads as TGTGCCAGCAGCCCCGGGCCTGCTGAGCAGTTCTTC.

This sequence joins TRBV2 and TRBJ2-7; TRBD2 aligns across 13 bases. This CDR3 is 14 amino acids long. CDR1 is SNHLY and CDR2 is FYNNEI in the germline V gene. Trimming took 1 base from V and 9 from J; bases not matched to a gene: 3. CDR3: CASSEGTSGSSQYF. DNA of the CDR3: TGTGCCAGCAGTGAAGGGACTAGCGGGAGTTCGCAGTACTTC.

The chain joins TRBV6-5 to TRBJ2-1, with 7 bases lining up with TRBD2. The CDR3 length is 13 residues. V was clipped by 6 bases and J by 10 bases; unmatched bases: 9. Germline V gives CDR1 MNHEY, CDR2 SVGAGI. The CDR3 is CASRTGTIGEQFF. DNA for the CDR3: TGTGCCAGCAGAACCGGGACTATAGGCGAGCAGTTCTTC.

The rearrangement uses TRBV28 and TRBJ1-5; D unresolved. Trimming shortened V by 1 base and J by 2 bases, and 12 bases separated the two germline ends. CDR1 and CDR2 from the germline V gene are MDHEN and SYDVKM. The CDR3 sequence is 16 residues long. CDR3: CASSLSWGGGNQPQHF. CDR3 coding DNA: TGTGCCAGCAGTTTATCATGGGGTGGTGGCAATCAGCCCCAGCATTTT.

This clonotype was seen a few times. J is TRBJ1-2 and V is TRBV28, with 7 bases fitting TRBD1. From germline, CDR1 is MDHEN and CDR2 SYDVKM. V was clipped by 5 bases and J by 4 bases; unmatched bases: 10. This CDR3 has 15 amino acids. CDR3 amino acids: CASSPIDREVYGYTF. The CDR3 region has the DNA TGTGCCAGCAGTCCAATCGACAGGGAGGTCTATGGCTACACCTTC.

This clonotype was observed many times. V is TRBV7-2 and J is TRBJ1-5, with a tentative D call TRBD1 (5 bases). The CDR3 loop spans 14 amino acids. Deletions cut 5 bases from V and 0 bases from J, with 8 bases between. The germline CDR1 and CDR2 sequences are SGHTA and FQGNSA. The CDR3 region is CASSPGNSNQPQHF. CDR3 nucleotides: TGTGCCAGCAGCCCAGGGAATAGCAATCAGCCCCAGCATTTT.

This clonotype was counted only a few times. The chain joins TRBV4-1 to TRBJ2-7; D not certain. V lost 0 bases and J 0 bases, leaving 9 bases between the germline ends. The CDR3 has 15 amino acids. CDR1 is MGHRA, CDR2 YSYEKL, per germline. The CDR3 sequence: CASSQEKALSYEQYV. Written as DNA, the CDR3 is TGCGCCAGCAGCCAAGAGAAGGCACTCTCCTACGAGCAGTACGTC.

Ten or more counts support this clonotype. The chain recombines TRBV6-2 or TRBV6-3 with TRBJ1-5; D perhaps matches TRBD1 (5 bases). CDR3 length equals 13 residues. Trimming took off 6 bases at V and 3 bases at J, with 9 bases between the two ends. CDR1 MNHEY and CDR2 SVGEGT come from the germline V gene. For the CDR3, the DNA is TGTGCCAGCAGGGGCAGGGACAATCAGCCCCAGCATTTT. Its translation is CASRGRDNQPQHF.

This clonotype was found many times. This chain uses TRBV6-1 with TRBJ2-1; D is ambiguous. Germline lookup yields CDR1 MNHNS and CDR2 SASEGT. The CDR3 is made up of 14 amino acids. Trimming removed 3 bases at V and 7 bases at J, with 13 bases between. CDR3 DNA sequence: TGTGCCAGCAGTGACAGGTCTTTGGTGAATGAGCAGTTCTTC. It specifies CASSDRSLVNEQFF.

This chain links TRBV27 with TRBJ2-4, with D hard to call. The CDR3 runs to 14 residues. Trimming removed 8 bases at V and 1 base at J, with 12 bases between. CDR1 MNHEY and CDR2 SMNVEV come from the germline V gene (reference sequence). The CDR3 spells CASGSRLAKNIQYF. The CDR3 bases are TGTGCCAGCGGCTCGAGGCTGGCCAAAAACATTCAGTACTTC.